Presented here are 30 T cell receptor beta chains from one specimen sequenced in a study of T cell repertoires in cytomegalovirus infection. TCRdb used MiXCR to reprocess the reads, holding one entry per CDR3 protein. Among approximately 730,000 distinct CDR3 sequences, around 31% were seen once, and the ten largest hold 18%. The antigens for these receptors are not known. The specimen was cultured PBMCs, collected from culture after CMV antigen stimulation. Every receptor here comes from a human donor in good health (CMV status not recorded). Some clones in this sample may be carry-over from other donors' samples.

This clonotype was detected a few times. This rearrangement joins TRBV7-2 to TRBJ1-3, with TRBD1 as a possible D gene (5 bases). Trimming left V 5 bases short and J 4 bases short, with 15 bases between. The germline CDR1 and CDR2 sequences are SGHTA and FQGNSA. This CDR3 contains 15 residues. In nucleotides, the CDR3 is TGTGCCAGCAGCCCCCTCGGAGGGGTGGGAAACACCATATATTTT. Translating it yields CASSPLGGVGNTIYF. Full variable domain (remainder filled in from reference TRBV7-2 and TRBJ1-3): GAGVSQSPSNKVTEKGKDVELRCDPISGHTALYWYRQSLGQGLEFLIYFQGNSAPDKSGLPSDRFSAERTGGSVSTLTIQRTQQEDSAVYLCASSPLGGVGNTIYFGEGSWLTVV.

The V and J genes are TRBV10-3 and TRBJ1-6, with unresolved D. The CDR3 sequence is 15 residues long. Trimming took 0 bases from V and 7 from J, leaving 10 bases between them. Germline V gives CDR1 ENHRY, CDR2 SYGVKD. The CDR3 reads CAISESRTANSPLHF. For the CDR3, the DNA is TGTGCCATCAGTGAGTCGAGGACCGCAAATTCACCCCTCCACTTT.

In its sample, this clonotype was seen a few times. The chain employs TRBV5-4 and TRBJ1-4; D perhaps matches TRBD1 (5 bases). This CDR3 is 16 amino acids long. With 5 bases removed from V and 4 bases from J, the gap between germline ends came to 18 bases. Germline V CDR1 and CDR2: SGHNT, YYREEE (reference sequence). The CDR3 bases are TGTGCCAGCAGTACCACCCCCTTGGGGGATAATGAAAAACTGTTTTTT. Translated: CASSTTPLGDNEKLFF. The full variable domain, with the rest looked up from reference TRBV5-4 and TRBJ1-4, is ETGVTQSPTHLIKTRGQQVTLRCSSQSGHNTVSWYQQALGQGPQFIFQYYREEENGRGNFPPRFSGLQFPNYSSELNVNALELDDSALYLCASSTTPLGDNEKLFFGSGTQLSVL.

A few counts support this clonotype. The chain combines TRBV4-1 with TRBJ2-5; possibly TRBD1 or TRBD2 for D (5 bases each). The germline V and J ends were trimmed by 6 bases and 5 bases, with 22 bases remaining between them. Looked up from germline, CDR1 is MGHRA and CDR2 is YSYEKL. The CDR3 covers 16 residues. CDR3 amino acids: CASSRVRDLLSETQYF. CDR3 coding DNA: TGCGCCAGCAGTCGCGTAAGGGACCTTCTATCTGAGACCCAGTACTTC.

V and J are TRBV4-2 and TRBJ2-7; 9 bases map to TRBD2. The V and J ends lost 3 bases and 2 bases, in that order; junction bases with no gene match: 5. The germline CDR1 and CDR2 sequences are LGHNA and YNFKEQ. The length of the CDR3 is 15 residues. This CDR3 reads CASSHPGLATYEQYF. CDR3 sequence (DNA): TGTGCCAGCAGCCATCCGGGACTAGCTACCTACGAGCAGTACTTC.

The V call is TRBV12-3 or TRBV12-4, the J call TRBJ2-7, with D perhaps TRBD1 (6 bases). The CDR3 loop spans 12 amino acids. V lost 7 bases to trimming and J lost 1 base, with 8 bases between them. CDR3 in DNA: TGTGCCAGCATAGGACAGTCCTACGAGCAGTACTTC. Residues: CASIGQSYEQYF.

In its sample, this clonotype was seen a few times. CDR3 residues: CASSWGLKETQYF. As DNA, the CDR3 is TGTGCCAGCAGTTGGGGACTTAAAGAGACCCAGTACTTC. This chain joins TRBV6-6 and TRBJ2-5, with D maybe TRBD2 (6 bases). This CDR3 region has 13 residues. Trimming left V 4 bases short and J 3 bases short, with 9 bases between. Germline values: CDR1 MNHNY, CDR2 SVGAGI (reference sequence).

The chain recombines TRBV6-1 with TRBJ2-2; 14 positions agree with TRBD2. The CDR3 totals 16 residues. J lost 7 bases, V lost 7 bases, and 8 bases had no gene match. From germline, CDR1 is MNHNS and CDR2 SASEGT. CDR3 bases: TGTGCCAGCAACCCCCTGACTAGCGGGAGGGGCGGGGAGCTGTTTTTT. It is translated as CASNPLTSGRGGELFF.

This sequence joins TRBV7-8 and TRBJ2-7, with 13 bases identical to TRBD2. J was trimmed by 11 bases and V by 2 bases; bases with no gene match: 9. The CDR3 spans 15 residues. Germline V lookup: CDR1 SGHVS, CDR2 FQNEAQ. Here the CDR3 reads CASSLTPTSGGNKYF. CDR3 coding DNA: TGTGCCAGCAGCTTAACCCCGACTAGCGGGGGGAACAAGTACTTC.

This clonotype has just a few counts. V and J are TRBV2 and TRBJ2-2; D perhaps matches TRBD1 (6 bases). The CDR3 totals 12 residues. Trimming removed 6 bases at V and 13 bases at J, with 15 bases between. Looked up from germline, CDR1 is SNHLY and CDR2 is FYNNEI. The CDR3, as DNA: TGTGCCAGCAGGGACAGCTTCGAATCGCTGTTTTTT. Encoded protein: CASRDSFESLFF.

The table lists this clonotype with a few counts. The chain carries TRBV5-6 and TRBJ1-2; D is ambiguous. Germline assignment: CDR1 SGHDT and CDR2 YYEEEE. V was trimmed by 3 bases and J by 8 bases, leaving 17 bases between them. This CDR3 contains 14 residues. CDR3 sequence reads: CASSYMAGPQGYTF. DNA of the CDR3: TGTGCCAGCAGCTATATGGCAGGCCCCCAGGGCTACACCTTC.

This chain connects TRBV6-2 or TRBV6-3 to TRBJ2-3, with a possible D match to TRBD2 (6 bases). V lost 2 bases, J lost 7 bases, and 16 bases lay in between. CDR1 and CDR2 from the germline V gene are MNHEY and SVGEGT. The CDR3 has 15 residues. CDR3 region: CASSYPVGGRNTQYF. The CDR3, as DNA: TGTGCCAGCAGTTACCCCGTAGGAGGGCGGAATACGCAGTATTTT.

The V and J genes are TRBV6-1 and TRBJ2-3, with TRBD2 matching 12 bases. With 6 bases clipped from V and 3 bases from J, the junction kept 10 bases outside the gene matches. CDR1 MNHNS and CDR2 SASEGT come from the germline V gene. The CDR3 is 17 residues long. Here the CDR3 reads CASRGPRLAGVTDTQYF. Here the CDR3 DNA reads TGTGCCAGCAGGGGACCCAGACTAGCGGGGGTGACAGATACGCAGTATTTT.

The chain has TRBV6-1 and TRBJ2-5; D unresolved. This CDR3 is built from 13 residues. Trimming took 6 bases from V and 0 from J, leaving 8 bases between them. CDR1 is MNHNS, CDR2 SASEGT, per germline. The CDR3 sequence: CASRILNQETQYF. CDR3 nucleotide sequence: TGTGCCAGCAGGATCCTAAACCAAGAGACCCAGTACTTC.

This clonotype was picked up many times. The CDR3 reads CASSLDGGLNTEAFF. The CDR3 coding sequence is TGTGCCAGCAGCTTAGACGGGGGTTTGAACACTGAAGCTTTCTTT. The V call is TRBV7-2, the J call TRBJ1-1, with D tentatively TRBD1 (5 bases). The CDR3 length is 15 residues. Per the germline V gene, CDR1 is SGHTA and CDR2 is FQGNSA. The ends were cut back, 1 base at V and 0 bases at J, with 9 bases in the middle.

The chain couples TRBV19 to TRBJ1-6, with D tentatively TRBD1 (5 bases). In germline, CDR1 is LNHDA, CDR2 SQIVND (reference sequence). V gave up 3 bases and J gave up 9 bases, with 15 bases separating them. The CDR3 runs to 15 residues. This CDR3 is CASSIQGSSGSPLHF. The CDR3 region has the DNA TGTGCCAGTAGTATCCAGGGCTCTTCTGGTTCACCCCTCCACTTT.

Concerning this clonotype: This clone may be a read error of a much larger clone one base away. The chain has TRBV7-2 and TRBJ2-7, with TRBD1 identical over 7 bases. The V gene's germline CDR1 is SGHTA and CDR2 FQGNSA. V was clipped by 5 bases and J by 5 bases; unmatched bases: 12. CDR3 length: 15 residues. CDR3 protein: CASSLRQQGNDEQYF. DNA for the CDR3: TGTGCCAGCAGCCTCCGACAACAGGGGAATGACGAGCAGTACTTC.

This clonotype has a handful of counts. The V and J genes are TRBV6-5 and TRBJ2-1; D unresolved. Germline V CDR1 and CDR2: MNHEY, SVGAGI. The CDR3 contains 14 residues. The V end lost 2 bases, the J end lost 10 bases, and 15 bases lay between the germline ends. The CDR3 DNA is TGTGCCAGCAGTTACGCAGGTACCGTTGACGAGCAGTTCTTC. Its protein is CASSYAGTVDEQFF.

This clonotype was observed a few times. CDR3 in amino acids: CASTEGQLYSYEQYF. DNA of the CDR3: TGTGCCAGCACCGAGGGACAGCTATACTCCTACGAGCAGTACTTC. The chain combines TRBV2 with TRBJ2-7; 7 bases map to TRBD1. The V gene end was trimmed by 7 bases and the J gene end by 0 bases; junction bases not matched to a gene: 9. This CDR3 comprises 15 residues. Per germline, CDR1 SNHLY and CDR2 FYNNEI. The variable domain in full, with the rest retrieved from reference TRBV2 and TRBJ2-7, is EPEVTQTPSHQVTQMGQEVILRCVPISNHLYFYWYRQILGQKVEFLVSFYNNEISEKSEIFDDQFSVERPDGSNFTLKIRSTKLEDSAMYFCASTEGQLYSYEQYFGPGTRLTVT.

The chain has TRBV6-1 and TRBJ2-7; 9 bases agree with TRBD1. The germline V gene has CDR1 MNHNS and CDR2 SASEGT. The CDR3 totals 15 residues. The V gene end was trimmed by 3 bases and the J gene end by 7 bases; junction bases not matched to a gene: 10. The CDR3 spells CASSESGTGRWEQYF. DNA of the CDR3: TGTGCCAGCAGTGAGTCCGGGACAGGGCGGTGGGAGCAGTACTTC.

This clonotype was observed a handful of times. The gene calls are TRBV7-6 and TRBJ1-5; no definite D call. CDR3 length: 15 residues. Trimming pared 3 bases from V and 0 bases from J, leaving 9 bases between. Per the germline V gene, CDR1 is SGHVS and CDR2 is FNYEAQ. CDR3 sequence (DNA): TGTGCCAGCAGCTTCTATACAGATAGCAATCAGCCCCAGCATTTT. It encodes CASSFYTDSNQPQHF.

The J gene is TRBJ2-6, the V gene TRBV6-8; D may correspond to TRBD1 or TRBD2 (5 bases each). V lost 7 bases and J lost 4, with 11 bases in between. This CDR3 has 14 amino acids. Germline CDR1 reads MNHGY; CDR2 reads SAAAGT. CDR3 sequence: CASKGDPGANVLTF. The CDR3 region has the DNA TGTGCCAGCAAAGGGGACCCCGGGGCCAACGTCCTGACTTTC.

The V call is TRBV5-1, the J call TRBJ1-2; a weak D match, TRBD1 (5 bases). This CDR3 is 13 amino acids long. V shed 4 bases and J shed 2 bases, with 9 bases lying between them. Germline CDR1 reads SGHRS; CDR2 reads YFSETQ. CDR3 protein: CASSDGGNYGYTF. The CDR3 DNA is TGCGCCAGCAGCGACGGGGGGAACTATGGCTACACCTTC.

This chain joins TRBV4-2 and TRBJ1-5, with D tentatively TRBD1 (6 bases). V lost 9 bases and J lost 6, with 21 bases in between. In germline, CDR1 is LGHNA, CDR2 YNFKEQ. This CDR3 region has 15 residues. CDR3 coding DNA: TGTGCCAGTAGCGCCTCTCAGGGAGGGGGTCAGCCCCAGCATTTT. Translated: CASSASQGGGQPQHF.

The chain combines TRBV11-1 with TRBJ1-3; D not resolved. The germline V gene encodes CDR1 SGHAT and CDR2 FQDESV (reference sequence). V lost 5 bases and J lost 0, with 11 bases in between. The CDR3 is 15 amino acids. For the CDR3, the DNA is TGTGCCAGCAGCGACGGTGACACCTCTGGAAACACCATATATTTT. Amino acids: CASSDGDTSGNTIYF.

This chain links TRBV20-1 with TRBJ1-5, with a possible D match to TRBD1 (5 bases). V was clipped by 5 bases and J by 5 bases, with 13 bases between them. From germline, CDR1 is DFQATT and CDR2 SNEGSKA (reference sequence). This CDR3 spans 13 amino acids. CDR3 nucleotide sequence: TGCAGTGCTGCCCCAGGGCCGGATCAGCCCCAGCATTTT. Its translation is CSAAPGPDQPQHF.

The table lists this clonotype with a few counts. This chain uses TRBV7-9 with TRBJ1-1; 10 positions match TRBD1. With V trimmed by 5 bases and J by 1 base, 7 bases remained unmatched. Germline assignment: CDR1 SEHNR and CDR2 FQNEAQ (reference sequence). This CDR3 has 16 amino acids. CDR3 bases: TGTGCCAGCAGCCCGAGGACAGGGGGAGGGAACACTGAAGCTTTCTTT. Its protein product is CASSPRTGGGNTEAFF. The variable domain in full, completed from reference TRBV7-9 and TRBJ1-1, reads DTGVSQNPRHKITKRGQNVTFRCDPISEHNRLYWYRQTLGQGPEFLTYFQNEAQLEKSRLLSDRFSAERPKGSFSTLEIQRTEQGDSAMYLCASSPRTGGGNTEAFFGQGTRLTVV.

The chain combines TRBV24-1 with TRBJ2-3; D is ambiguous. Germline V gene sequence: CDR1 KGHDR, CDR2 SFDVKD. With 0 bases removed from V and 6 bases from J, the gap between germline ends came to 3 bases. The CDR3 has 12 residues. This chain's CDR3 is CATSDLSDTQYF. CDR3 nucleotides: TGTGCCACCAGTGATTTGTCTGATACGCAGTATTTT.

Here the CDR3 reads CASSQRANYGYTF. CDR3 DNA sequence: TGTGCCAGCAGTCAGCGGGCTAACTATGGCTACACCTTC. The V gene is TRBV12-3 or TRBV12-4, the J gene TRBJ1-2; D not certain. The CDR3 is 13 residues long. The V end lost 5 bases, the J end lost 0 bases, and 7 bases lay between the germline ends.

This clonotype was detected only a few times. The CDR3 is CASSRKGTSGGALMNEQFF. For the CDR3, the DNA is TGTGCCAGCAGCAGGAAAGGGACTAGCGGGGGGGCCTTAATGAATGAGCAGTTCTTC. The V gene is TRBV5-6, the J gene TRBJ2-1, with 16 bases matching TRBD2. CDR3 length: 19 residues. CDR1 and CDR2 from the germline V gene are SGHDT and YYEEEE. Trimming cost V 4 bases and J 7 bases; bases outside gene matches: 14.